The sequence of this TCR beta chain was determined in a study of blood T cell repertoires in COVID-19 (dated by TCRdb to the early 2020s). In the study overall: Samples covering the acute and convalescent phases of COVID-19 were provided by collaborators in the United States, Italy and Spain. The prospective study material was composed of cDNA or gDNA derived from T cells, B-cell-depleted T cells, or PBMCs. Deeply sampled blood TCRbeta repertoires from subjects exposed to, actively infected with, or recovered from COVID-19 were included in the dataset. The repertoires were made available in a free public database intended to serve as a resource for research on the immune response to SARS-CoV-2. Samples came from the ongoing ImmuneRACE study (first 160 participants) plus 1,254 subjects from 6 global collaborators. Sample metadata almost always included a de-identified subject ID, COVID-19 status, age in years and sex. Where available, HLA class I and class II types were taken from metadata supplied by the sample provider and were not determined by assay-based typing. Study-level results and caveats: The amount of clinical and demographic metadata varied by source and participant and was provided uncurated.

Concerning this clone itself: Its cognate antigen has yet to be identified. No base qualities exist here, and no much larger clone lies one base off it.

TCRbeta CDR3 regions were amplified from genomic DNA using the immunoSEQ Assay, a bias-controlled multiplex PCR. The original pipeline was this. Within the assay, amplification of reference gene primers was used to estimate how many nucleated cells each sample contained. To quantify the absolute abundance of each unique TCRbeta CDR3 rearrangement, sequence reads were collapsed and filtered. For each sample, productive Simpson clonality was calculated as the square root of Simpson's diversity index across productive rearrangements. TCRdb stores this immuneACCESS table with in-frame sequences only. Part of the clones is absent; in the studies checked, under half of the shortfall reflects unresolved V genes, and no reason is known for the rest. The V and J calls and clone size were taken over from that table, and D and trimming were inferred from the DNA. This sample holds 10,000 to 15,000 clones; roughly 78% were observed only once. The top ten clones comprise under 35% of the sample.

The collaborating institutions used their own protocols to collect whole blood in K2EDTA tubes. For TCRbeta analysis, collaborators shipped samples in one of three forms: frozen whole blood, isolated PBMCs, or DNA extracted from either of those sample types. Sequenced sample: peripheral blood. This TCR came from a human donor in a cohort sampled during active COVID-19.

CDR3 reads: CASSKDQGASPLHF. The DNA sequence follows: TGTGCCAGCAGCAAGGACCAGGGCGCCTCACCCCTCCACTTT. The rearranged segments are TRBV7-8 and TRBJ1-6, and the D gene may be TRBD1, 5 bases matching. V and J are truncated by 5 bases and 10 bases respectively, leaving an intervening sequence of 15 bases. The CDR3 goes from the cysteine to the phenylalanine over 14 residues. Of the read, only the CDR3 DNA is kept; its 42 bases are in frame from base 1. Looking up the germline V gene yields CDR1 SGHVS and CDR2 FQNEAQ.